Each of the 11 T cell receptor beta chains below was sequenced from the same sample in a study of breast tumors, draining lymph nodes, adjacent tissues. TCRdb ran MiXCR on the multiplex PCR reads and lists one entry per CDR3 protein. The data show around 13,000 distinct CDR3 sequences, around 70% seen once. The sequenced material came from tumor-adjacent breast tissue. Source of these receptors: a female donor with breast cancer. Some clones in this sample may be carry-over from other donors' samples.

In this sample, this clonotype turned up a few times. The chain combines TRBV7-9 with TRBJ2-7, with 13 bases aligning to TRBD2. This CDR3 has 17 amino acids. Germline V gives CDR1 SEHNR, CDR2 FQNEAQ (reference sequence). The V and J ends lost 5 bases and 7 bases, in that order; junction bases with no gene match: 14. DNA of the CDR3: TGTGCCAGCAGCCCCCAACCCGGACTAGCGGGAGTATGGGAGCAGTACTTC. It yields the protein CASSPQPGLAGVWEQYF.

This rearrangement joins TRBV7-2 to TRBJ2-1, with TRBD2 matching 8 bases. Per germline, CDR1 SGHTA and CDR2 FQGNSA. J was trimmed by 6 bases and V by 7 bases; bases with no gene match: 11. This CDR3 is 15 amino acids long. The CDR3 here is CASTPGRGECNEQFF. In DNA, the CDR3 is TGTGCCAGCACCCCCGGGAGGGGGGAGTGCAATGAGCAGTTCTTC.

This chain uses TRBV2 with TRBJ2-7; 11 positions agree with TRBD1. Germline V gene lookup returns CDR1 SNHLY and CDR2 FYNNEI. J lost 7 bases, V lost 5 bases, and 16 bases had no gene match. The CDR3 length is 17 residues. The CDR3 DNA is TGTGCCAGCAGTAGGGACAGGGGGTCTAGCCGTCGGGGAGAGCAGTACTTC. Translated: CASSRDRGSSRRGEQYF.

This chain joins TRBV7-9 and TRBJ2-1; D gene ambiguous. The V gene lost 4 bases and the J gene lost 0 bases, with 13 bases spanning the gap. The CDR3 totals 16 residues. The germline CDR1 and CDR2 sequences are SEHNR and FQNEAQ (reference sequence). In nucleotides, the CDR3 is TGTGCCAGCAGCTACTCGGGCTCGAGCTCCTACAATGAGCAGTTCTTC. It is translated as CASSYSGSSSYNEQFF. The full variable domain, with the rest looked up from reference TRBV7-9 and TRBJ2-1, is DTGVSQNPRHKITKRGQNVTFRCDPISEHNRLYWYRQTLGQGPEFLTYFQNEAQLEKSRLLSDRFSAERPKGSFSTLEIQRTEQGDSAMYLCASSYSGSSSYNEQFFGPGTRLTVL.

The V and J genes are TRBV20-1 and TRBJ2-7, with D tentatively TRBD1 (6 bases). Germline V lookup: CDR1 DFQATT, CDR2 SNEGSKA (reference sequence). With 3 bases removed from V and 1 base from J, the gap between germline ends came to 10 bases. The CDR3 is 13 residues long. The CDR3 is CSARDSSSYEQYF. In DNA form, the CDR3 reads TGCAGTGCTAGGGACAGTTCATCCTACGAGCAGTACTTC.

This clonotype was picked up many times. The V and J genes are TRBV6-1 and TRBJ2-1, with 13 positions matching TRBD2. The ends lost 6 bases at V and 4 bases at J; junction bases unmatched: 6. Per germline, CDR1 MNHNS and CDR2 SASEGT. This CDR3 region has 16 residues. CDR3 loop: CASRIGLAGEYNEQFF. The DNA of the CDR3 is TGTGCCAGCAGGATAGGACTAGCGGGAGAGTACAATGAGCAGTTCTTC.

CDR3 protein: CSAREGLAGNQETQYF. The CDR3 region has the DNA TGCAGTGCTAGGGAGGGACTAGCGGGGAACCAAGAGACCCAGTACTTC. The chain is built from TRBV20-1 and TRBJ2-5; 13 bases fit TRBD2. Germline values: CDR1 DFQATT, CDR2 SNEGSKA (reference sequence). J lost 0 bases, V lost 3 bases, and 4 bases had no gene match. This CDR3 has 16 amino acids.

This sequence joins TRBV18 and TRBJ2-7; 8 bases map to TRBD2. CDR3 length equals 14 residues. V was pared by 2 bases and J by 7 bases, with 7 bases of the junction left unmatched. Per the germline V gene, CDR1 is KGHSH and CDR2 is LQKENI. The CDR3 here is CASSPGAGAREQYF. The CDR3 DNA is TGTGCCAGCTCACCAGGAGCGGGAGCTCGTGAGCAGTACTTC.

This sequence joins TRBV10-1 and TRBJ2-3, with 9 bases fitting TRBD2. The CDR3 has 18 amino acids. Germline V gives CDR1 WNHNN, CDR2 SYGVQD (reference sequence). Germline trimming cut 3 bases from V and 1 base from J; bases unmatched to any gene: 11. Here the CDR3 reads CASSDPPSSGSGTDTQYF. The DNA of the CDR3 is TGCGCCAGCAGTGACCCCCCGAGTAGCGGGAGTGGCACAGATACGCAGTATTTT.

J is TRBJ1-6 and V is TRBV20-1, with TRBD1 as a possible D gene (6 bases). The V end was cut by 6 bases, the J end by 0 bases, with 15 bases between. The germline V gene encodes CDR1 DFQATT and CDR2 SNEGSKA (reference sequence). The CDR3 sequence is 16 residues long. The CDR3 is CSATTGLSSYNSPLHF. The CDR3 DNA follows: TGCAGTGCCACGACAGGACTGAGCTCCTATAATTCACCCCTCCACTTT.

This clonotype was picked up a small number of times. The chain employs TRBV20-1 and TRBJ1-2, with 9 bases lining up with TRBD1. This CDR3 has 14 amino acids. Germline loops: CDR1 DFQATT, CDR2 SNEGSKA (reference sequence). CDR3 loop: CIGPQGASRYGYTF. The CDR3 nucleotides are TGCATCGGCCCACAGGGGGCCTCTCGCTATGGCTACACCTTC.